Below, 30 T cell receptor beta chains from the same sample are listed, as sequenced in a study of blood T cell repertoires in COVID-19. Profiling relied on immunoSEQ multiplex PCR, and the TCRdb table lists in-frame clones only, not all of them. Of about 100,000 clones listed, about 80% are singletons. Specimen: peripheral blood. These receptors were obtained from a woman in her 70s with acute or convalescent COVID-19.

This chain connects TRBV12-5 to TRBJ2-1; TRBD2 aligns across 7 bases. The ends lost 4 bases at V and 8 bases at J; junction bases unmatched: 14. CDR1 and CDR2 (germline): LGHNT, FRNRAP. The CDR3 totals 16 residues. The CDR3: CASGSQYQTSSYEQFF. CDR3 sequence (DNA): TGTGCTAGTGGTTCCCAATACCAGACTAGCAGCTATGAGCAGTTCTTC. The variable domain in full, with the rest retrieved from reference TRBV12-5 and TRBJ2-1, is DARVTQTPRHKVTEMGQEVTMRCQPILGHNTVFWYRQTMMQGLELLAYFRNRAPLDDSGMPKDRFSAEMPDATLATLKIQPSEPRDSAVYFCASGSQYQTSSYEQFFGPGTRLTVL.

The rearrangement uses TRBV3-1 (or the pseudogene TRBV3-2) and TRBJ1-1; D unclear. Germline CDR1 is LGHDT and CDR2 is YNNKEL (reference sequence). Trimming cost V 2 bases and J 6 bases, with 4 bases left between them. The CDR3 is 11 residues long. The CDR3 sequence is CASSQQAEAFF. CDR3 DNA: TGTGCCAGCAGCCAACAGGCTGAAGCTTTCTTT.

V gene TRBV6-5 combines with J gene TRBJ2-7; no clear D gene. The CDR3 is 15 residues long. Germline V gives CDR1 MNHEY, CDR2 SVGAGI. Trimming pared 6 bases from V and 3 bases from J, leaving 18 bases between. This CDR3 reads CASSAVPGLGYEQYF. CDR3 bases: TGTGCCAGCAGCGCCGTTCCCGGGTTGGGCTACGAGCAGTACTTC.

The gene calls are TRBV12-3 or TRBV12-4 and TRBJ1-2, with a possible D match to TRBD1 (6 bases). The CDR3 spans 12 residues. Trimming stripped 5 bases from V and 8 bases from J, with 12 bases between. The CDR3 spells CASSALQGGYTF. In DNA form, the CDR3 reads TGTGCCAGCAGTGCCCTCCAGGGGGGCTACACCTTC.

The chain employs TRBV6-2 or TRBV6-3 and TRBJ2-3; tentative D call: TRBD1 (6 bases). Germline V gives CDR1 MNHEY, CDR2 SVGEGT. V was cut by 4 bases and J by 4 bases, with 15 bases left in between. This CDR3 is 15 amino acids long. The CDR3 reads CASSWGRARADTQYF. The CDR3 nucleotides read TGTGCCAGCAGTTGGGGGCGGGCCAGGGCAGATACGCAGTATTTT.

The rearrangement joins TRBV18 to TRBJ1-5, with 10 positions matching TRBD1. Germline loops: CDR1 KGHSH, CDR2 LQKENI. V lost 3 bases and J lost 7; bases outside the gene matches: 6. CDR3 length: 15 amino acids. DNA of the CDR3: TGTGCCAGCTCACCGGGACAGGGGAGGGGCCAGCCCCAGCATTTT. Protein product: CASSPGQGRGQPQHF.

The chain combines TRBV5-1 with TRBJ1-2; a weak D match, TRBD1 (6 bases). The germline V gene encodes CDR1 SGHRS and CDR2 YFSETQ. Deletions cut 1 base from V and 8 bases from J, with 15 bases between. The CDR3 length is 14 residues. CDR3 DNA sequence: TGCGCCAGCAGCTTGTTTGCGGCAGGGGAGGGCTACACCTTC. This codes for CASSLFAAGEGYTF.

The chain has TRBV12-3 or TRBV12-4 and TRBJ1-1; weak D call: TRBD1 (6 bases). Trimming left V 8 bases short and J 3 bases short, with 13 bases between. This CDR3 contains 13 residues. CDR3 coding DNA: TGTGCCAGCGGGCCCGACAGGCACACTGAAGCTTTCTTT. Translating it yields CASGPDRHTEAFF.

The rearrangement joins TRBV6-2 or TRBV6-3 to TRBJ1-1; D gene ambiguous. CDR1 MNHEY and CDR2 SVGEGT come from the germline V gene. Trimming took 4 bases from V and 0 from J, leaving 6 bases between them. CDR3 size: 13 residues. As DNA, the CDR3 is TGTGCCAGCAGTTCTGTAGTGAACACTGAAGCTTTCTTT. Its translation is CASSSVVNTEAFF.

The chain is built from TRBV6-5 and TRBJ2-7, with 7 bases fitting TRBD2. In germline, CDR1 is MNHEY, CDR2 SVGAGI. The CDR3 is 13 amino acids. The V gene end was trimmed by 5 bases and the J gene end by 4 bases; junction bases not matched to a gene: 5. DNA for the CDR3: TGTGCCAGCAGTCGGGATAGCGGGTACGAGCAGTACGTC. It codes for CASSRDSGYEQYV.

V and J are TRBV9 and TRBJ2-5, with TRBD2 matching 9 bases. The V gene end was trimmed by 0 bases and the J gene end by 0 bases; junction bases not matched to a gene: 3. The CDR3 is 16 residues long. From germline, CDR1 is SGDLS and CDR2 YYNGEE. The CDR3 protein is CASSVGSGGNQETQYF. CDR3 bases: TGTGCCAGCAGCGTAGGTAGCGGGGGAAACCAAGAGACCCAGTACTTC.

This clone was picked up one time. V gene TRBV3-1 (or the pseudogene TRBV3-2) combines with J gene TRBJ2-5; tentatively, D is TRBD2 (5 bases). Trimming left V 2 bases short and J 4 bases short, with 11 bases between. This CDR3 has 14 amino acids. In germline, CDR1 is LGHDT, CDR2 YNNKEL (reference sequence). The CDR3 region has the DNA TGTGCCAGCAGCCAAATGGCGGGTAGAGAGACCCAGTACTTC. It is translated as CASSQMAGRETQYF.

CDR3 nucleotide sequence: TGCGCCAGCAGCCCGGACAGGGTTACCTACGAGCAGTACTTC. This encodes CASSPDRVTYEQYF. The gene calls are TRBV5-1 and TRBJ2-7, with 8 nucleotides matching TRBD1. Germline V gives CDR1 SGHRS, CDR2 YFSETQ. Trimming at V came to 4 bases and at J to 2 bases, leaving 5 bases not matched to a gene. This CDR3 comprises 14 residues.

The chain combines TRBV5-6 with TRBJ1-2; 10 nucleotides agree with TRBD1. Losses at the gene ends were 6 bases for V and 4 bases for J; bases not matched to a gene: 6. The CDR3 is 14 amino acids. Germline CDR1 and CDR2: SGHDT and YYEEEE. This CDR3 is CASKGTGDFYGYTF. CDR3 DNA sequence: TGTGCCAGCAAAGGGACAGGGGATTTCTATGGCTACACCTTC.

The J gene is TRBJ1-4, the V gene TRBV11-2; D remains unclear. There are 14 residues in the CDR3. The V gene's germline CDR1 is SGHAT and CDR2 FQNNGV. V was trimmed by 1 base and J by 8 bases, leaving 11 bases between them. DNA of the CDR3: TGTGCCAGCAGCTTAGGGGGAGGGTCGGAAAAACTGTTTTTT. This sequence encodes CASSLGGGSEKLFF.

The chain recombines TRBV7-6 with TRBJ1-1, with 9 bases matching TRBD1. Germline-derived CDR1 and CDR2 are SGHVS and FNYEAQ. The trim removed 5 bases at V and 5 bases at J, leaving 6 bases unmatched. The CDR3 covers 14 residues. This CDR3 reads CASSHGTGRTEAFF. CDR3 in DNA: TGTGCCAGCAGCCATGGGACAGGGAGGACTGAAGCTTTCTTT.

The V gene is TRBV5-1, the J gene TRBJ1-1, with 9 nucleotides matching TRBD1. Trimming at V came to 0 bases and at J to 6 bases, leaving 3 bases not matched to a gene. There are 14 residues in the CDR3. Per germline, CDR1 SGHRS and CDR2 YFSETQ. The CDR3: CASSLGTGVPEAFF. The CDR3 region has the DNA TGCGCCAGCAGCTTGGGGACAGGGGTACCTGAAGCTTTCTTT.

The chain links TRBV6-5 to TRBJ2-7; perhaps TRBD2 as D (5 bases). The CDR3 is made up of 15 amino acids. The V end was cut by 2 bases, the J end by 1 base, with 12 bases between. Per the germline V gene, CDR1 is MNHEY and CDR2 is SVGAGI. CDR3 bases: TGTGCCAGCAGTTACGAGAGGGCTAGTTCCTACGAGCAGTACTTC. This sequence encodes CASSYERASSYEQYF.

This chain connects TRBV11-2 to TRBJ1-5; 12 bases line up with TRBD1. Germline V gene lookup returns CDR1 SGHAT and CDR2 FQNNGV. This CDR3 contains 18 residues. V was clipped by 1 base and J by 4 bases; unmatched bases: 8. The DNA for the CDR3 is TGTGCCAGCAGCTTAGGGTTCCGGGACAGGGGGCTGAATCAGCCCCAGCATTTT. This sequence encodes CASSLGFRDRGLNQPQHF.

This clone was seen just once. The chain carries TRBV28 and TRBJ1-1; D possibly corresponds to TRBD1 (6 bases). The CDR3 runs 14 residues. V lost 3 bases, J lost 5 bases, and 13 bases lay in between. Germline CDR1 and CDR2: MDHEN and SYDVKM. CDR3 sequence reads: CASSLGGRRTEAFF. The CDR3 coding sequence is TGTGCCAGCAGTTTGGGGGGGCGCCGGACTGAAGCTTTCTTT.

This clone is a singleton in its sample. Other DNA sequences within the sample encode an identical CDR3. The chain is built from TRBV12-3 or TRBV12-4 and TRBJ1-1; D is unclear. The CDR3 is 13 residues long. Trimming left V 3 bases short and J 1 base short, with 6 bases between. CDR3 sequence: CASSLGRNTEAFF. CDR3 DNA sequence: TGTGCCAGCAGTTTGGGGAGGAACACTGAAGCTTTCTTT.

The chain uses TRBV5-6 and TRBJ1-2; no clear D. V lost 4 bases to trimming and J lost 3 bases, with 13 bases between them. The CDR3 contains 14 residues. Germline V gene sequence: CDR1 SGHDT, CDR2 YYEEEE. The DNA of the CDR3 is TGTGCCAGCAGCCTGGGCCCCCCGGACTATGGCTACACCTTC. This sequence encodes CASSLGPPDYGYTF.

Regarding this clone: The junction shows a germline mismatch at one end, possibly a read error. The chain joins TRBV5-8 to TRBJ1-2, with 8 bases aligning to TRBD1. The germline V gene has CDR1 SGHTS and CDR2 YDEGEE. The CDR3 totals 10 residues. In nucleotides, the CDR3 is TGTGCCAGCAGCTTCGGACAGGGAGGCTTC. It is translated as CASSFGQGGF.

The J gene is TRBJ1-1, the V gene TRBV19, with TRBD1 matching over 7 bases. CDR1 is LNHDA, CDR2 SQIVND, per germline (reference sequence). CDR3 length: 13 amino acids. J lost 8 bases, V lost 5 bases, and 8 bases had no gene match. CDR3 nucleotides: TGTGCCAGTAGTCAACACAGGGGTCGCGAAGCTTTCTTT. Its protein product is CASSQHRGREAFF.

This clone was seen more than once but under ten times. The same CDR3 arises from other DNA sequences in this sample as well. The gene calls are TRBV9 and TRBJ1-1; D not resolved. CDR1 SGDLS and CDR2 YYNGEE come from the germline V gene. Trimming shortened V by 2 bases and J by 1 base, and 9 bases separated the two germline ends. The CDR3 covers 14 residues. The CDR3 DNA is TGTGCCAGCAGCGTGGCAGGCCAGAACACTGAAGCTTTCTTT. This sequence encodes CASSVAGQNTEAFF.

The genes are TRBV7-3 and TRBJ1-2; 7 positions match TRBD1. The CDR3 has 14 amino acids. V was clipped by 2 bases and J by 3 bases; unmatched bases: 3. Germline V gene data show CDR1 as SGHTA and CDR2 as FQGTGA. CDR3 protein: CASSLPGQYYGYTF. In DNA form, the CDR3 reads TGTGCCAGCAGCTTACCGGGACAGTACTATGGCTACACCTTC.

This clone has only a few counts. The chain carries TRBV5-1 and TRBJ2-2, with 8 bases lining up with TRBD1. The V and J ends lost 4 bases and 5 bases, in that order; junction bases with no gene match: 7. Per the germline V gene, CDR1 is SGHRS and CDR2 is YFSETQ. This CDR3 comprises 15 residues. CDR3 nucleotides: TGCGCCAGCAGCCCCGACAGGGGAATGACCGGGGAGCTGTTTTTT. Protein sequence: CASSPDRGMTGELFF.

This clone was seen once. The V call is TRBV2, the J call TRBJ2-3; D remains unclear. This CDR3 has 12 amino acids. Germline V CDR1 and CDR2: SNHLY, FYNNEI. The V end lost 8 bases, the J end lost 1 base, and 7 bases lay between the germline ends. In DNA form, the CDR3 reads TGTGCCAGCGACAAACGCACAGATACGCAGTATTTT. Protein product: CASDKRTDTQYF.

The genes are TRBV19 and TRBJ1-1; TRBD1 might be the D (6 bases). Germline V CDR1 and CDR2: LNHDA, SQIVND (reference sequence). Trimming took 4 bases from V and 2 from J, leaving 11 bases between them. This CDR3 contains 14 residues. CDR3 bases: TGTGCCAGTAGTAAGGGACAACTTAACACTGAAGCTTTCTTT. Protein product: CASSKGQLNTEAFF.

This chain links TRBV30 with TRBJ1-1; TRBD1 might be the D (5 bases). The V end was cut by 2 bases, the J end by 3 bases, with 19 bases between. This CDR3 has 16 amino acids. From germline, CDR1 is GTSNPN and CDR2 SVGIG (reference sequence). The CDR3 loop is CAWSNMGGGEYTEAFF. The CDR3 nucleotides read TGTGCCTGGAGTAATATGGGGGGGGGTGAGTACACTGAAGCTTTCTTT.